Reported below is one T cell receptor beta chain. Antigen: not known. This record belongs to a study of cytomegalovirus exposure and HLA in healthy donors. The wider study: Across more than 350 genotyped donors, more than 75% landed in the Caucasian-associated ancestry cluster.

The study ran its PCR with 60 Vbeta and 13 Jbeta primers. The assay was immunoSEQ multiplex PCR, and TCRdb's table has in-frame clones only and misses some. The data show about 120,000 clones, less than 85% seen once. CDR1 LGHNA and CDR2 YNFKEQ come from the germline V gene. V was pared by 1 base and J by 5 bases, with 13 bases of the junction left unmatched. The CDR3 covers 18 residues. Study-level results: Reported findings show TCR beta sequences accurately forecast HLA-A and HLA-B alleles in most subjects. Altogether, 150 to 200 TCR beta chains were recorded as cytomegalovirus-associated.

Healthy bone marrow donors supplied every sample. What was sequenced was PBMCs. This sequence originates from a man aged 25-45 years in good health and CMV-seronegative. The chain employs TRBV4-2 and TRBJ2-5; 10 bases align to TRBD2. The CDR3 DNA reads as TGTGCCAGCAGCCAAGTGTGGCTTTTAGCGGGAGGATGGGAGACCCAGTACTTC. Its protein is CASSQVWLLAGGWETQYF.